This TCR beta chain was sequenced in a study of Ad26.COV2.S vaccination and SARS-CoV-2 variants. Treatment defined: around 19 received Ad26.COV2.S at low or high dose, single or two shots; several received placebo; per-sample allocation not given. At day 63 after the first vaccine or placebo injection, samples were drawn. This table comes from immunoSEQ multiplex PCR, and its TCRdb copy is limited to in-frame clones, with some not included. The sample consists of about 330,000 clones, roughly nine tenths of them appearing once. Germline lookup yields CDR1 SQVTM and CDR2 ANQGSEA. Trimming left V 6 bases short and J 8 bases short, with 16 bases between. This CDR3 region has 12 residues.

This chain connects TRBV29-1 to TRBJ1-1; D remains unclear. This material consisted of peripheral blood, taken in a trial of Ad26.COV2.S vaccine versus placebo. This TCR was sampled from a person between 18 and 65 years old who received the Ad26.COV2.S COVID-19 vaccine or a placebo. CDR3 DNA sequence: TGCAGCGTCCGGAGGTCGGTGGTCGAAGCTTTCTTT. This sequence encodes CSVRRSVVEAFF.